This entry describes one T cell receptor (beta chain). Its antigen is not identified. The CDR3 has 15 residues. V was shortened by 1 base and J by 0 bases, with 7 bases between the two germline ends. This sample was taken from a study of T-cell memory formation after mild COVID-19. Broader study findings: Clones from the second wave (peaking day 37) had unconfirmed SARS-CoV-2 specificity.

A 5'RACE reaction primed in the constant segment made cDNA libraries of TCR alpha and TCR beta, and these carried sample barcodes and UMIs. MiXCR, run by TCRdb on the 5' RACE reads, gives a single entry per CDR3 protein. Here the sample spans about 250,000 distinct CDR3 sequences, approximately 15% being singletons. The sequencing sample was made of PBMCs or a T cell subset sorted from them (not recorded which). The receptor's source is an adult woman who had mild COVID-19 (a few samples of this study predate the infection). Cell type and time point are not known. V usage is TRBV12-3 or TRBV12-4 and J usage is TRBJ1-5, with D hard to call. The CDR3 DNA reads as TGTGCCAGCAGTTTAGGACCGTATAGCAATCAGCCCCAGCATTTT. Protein sequence: CASSLGPYSNQPQHF.